The clone carrying this T cell receptor (beta chain) was detected ten times or more. Its target is unknown. One entry per CDR3 protein results from TCRdb running MiXCR on the 5' RACE reads. The sample contains tens of thousands of distinct CDR3 sequences, about 15% of which appear only once. Whole-study findings and limits: Tumor Tregs overlapped most with tumor, then blood, naive CD4+ cells.

J lost 6 bases, V lost 6 bases, and 11 bases had no gene match. Per the germline V gene, CDR1 is ENHRY and CDR2 is SYGVKD. This CDR3 has 16 amino acids. This sequence originates from a female donor with breast cancer. Input material: naive CD4+ T cells sorted from blood. The subset here: naive CD4+ T cells, CD4+CD45RA+CD25-. The chain recombines TRBV10-3 with TRBJ2-2, with 9 bases lining up with TRBD1. CDR3 DNA sequence: TGTGCCATCAGCCCTTTACGGGACAGGGTTCCCGGGGAGCTGTTTTTT. This sequence encodes CAISPLRDRVPGELFF.